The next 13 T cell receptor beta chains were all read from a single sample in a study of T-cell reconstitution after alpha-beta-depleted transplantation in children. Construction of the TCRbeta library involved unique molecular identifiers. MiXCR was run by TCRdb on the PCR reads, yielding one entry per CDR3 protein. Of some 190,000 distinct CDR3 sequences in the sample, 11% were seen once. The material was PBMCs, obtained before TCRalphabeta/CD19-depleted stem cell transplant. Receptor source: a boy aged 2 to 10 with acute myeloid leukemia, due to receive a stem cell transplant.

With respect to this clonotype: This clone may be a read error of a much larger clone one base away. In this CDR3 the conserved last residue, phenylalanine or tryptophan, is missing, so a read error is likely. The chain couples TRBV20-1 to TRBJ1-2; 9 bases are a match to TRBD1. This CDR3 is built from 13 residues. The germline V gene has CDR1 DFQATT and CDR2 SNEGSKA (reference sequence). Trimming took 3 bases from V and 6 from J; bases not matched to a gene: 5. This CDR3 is CSASHRGQDGYTY. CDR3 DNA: TGCAGTGCTAGCCACAGGGGGCAGGATGGCTACACCTAC.

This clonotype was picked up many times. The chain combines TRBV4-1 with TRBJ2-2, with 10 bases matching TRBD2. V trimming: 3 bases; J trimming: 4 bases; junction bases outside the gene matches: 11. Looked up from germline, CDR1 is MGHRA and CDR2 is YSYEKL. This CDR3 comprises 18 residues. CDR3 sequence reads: CASSQLLGLADPTGELFF. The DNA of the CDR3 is TGCGCCAGCAGCCAGCTGCTCGGACTAGCGGACCCCACCGGGGAGCTGTTTTTT.

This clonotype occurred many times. The CDR3 is CSARTGGNTEAFF. The CDR3 DNA is TGCAGCGCCCGGACAGGGGGGAACACTGAAGCTTTCTTT. J is TRBJ1-1 and V is TRBV29-1, with 10 bases lining up with TRBD1. CDR3 length: 13 amino acids. Germline values: CDR1 SQVTM, CDR2 ANQGSEA. Trimming cost V 7 bases and J 1 base; bases outside gene matches: 3.

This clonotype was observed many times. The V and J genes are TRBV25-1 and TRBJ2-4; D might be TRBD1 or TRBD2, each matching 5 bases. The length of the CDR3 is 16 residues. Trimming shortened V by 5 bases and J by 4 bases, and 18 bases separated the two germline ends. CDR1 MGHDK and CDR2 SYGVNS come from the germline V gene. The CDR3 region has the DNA TGTGCCAGCAGTAACCTGGACCGGGACCCTAAAAACATTCAGTACTTC. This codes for CASSNLDRDPKNIQYF. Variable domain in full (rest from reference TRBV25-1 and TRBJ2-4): EADIYQTPRYLVIGTGKKITLECSQTMGHDKMYWYQQDPGMELHLIHYSYGVNSTEKGDLSSESTVSRIRTEHFPLTLESARPSHTSQYLCASSNLDRDPKNIQYFGAGTRLSVL.

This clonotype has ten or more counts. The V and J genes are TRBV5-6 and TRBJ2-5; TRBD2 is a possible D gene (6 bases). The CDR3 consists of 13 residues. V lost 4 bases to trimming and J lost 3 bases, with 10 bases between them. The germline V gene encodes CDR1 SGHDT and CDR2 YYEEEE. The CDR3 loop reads CASSRGLEETQYF. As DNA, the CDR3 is TGTGCCAGCAGCAGGGGACTGGAAGAGACCCAGTACTTC. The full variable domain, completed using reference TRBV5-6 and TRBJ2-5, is DAGVTQSPTHLIKTRGQQVTLRCSPKSGHDTVSWYQQALGQGPQFIFQYYEEEERQRGNFPDRFSGHQFPNYSSELNVNALLLGDSALYLCASSRGLEETQYFGPGTRLLVL.

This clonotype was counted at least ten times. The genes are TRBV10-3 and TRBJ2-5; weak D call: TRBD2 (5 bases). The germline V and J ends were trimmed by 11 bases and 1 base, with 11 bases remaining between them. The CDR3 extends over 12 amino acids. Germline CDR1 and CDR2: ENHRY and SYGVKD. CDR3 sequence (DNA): TGTGCCCTCGGAGGCCCCCAAGAGACCCAGTACTTC. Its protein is CALGGPQETQYF.

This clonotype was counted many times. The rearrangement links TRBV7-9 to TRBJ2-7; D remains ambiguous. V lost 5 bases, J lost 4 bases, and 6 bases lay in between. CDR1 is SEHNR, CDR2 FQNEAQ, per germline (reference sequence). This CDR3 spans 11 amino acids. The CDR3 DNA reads TGTGCCAGCAGCCTCCTTTACGAGCAGTACTTC. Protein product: CASSLLYEQYF.

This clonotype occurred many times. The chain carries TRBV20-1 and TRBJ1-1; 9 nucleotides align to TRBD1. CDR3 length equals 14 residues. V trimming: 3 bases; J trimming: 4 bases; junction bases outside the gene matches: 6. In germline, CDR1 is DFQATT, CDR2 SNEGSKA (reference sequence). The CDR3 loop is CSASDHRGLTEAFF. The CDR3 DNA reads TGCAGTGCTAGTGATCACAGGGGGCTCACTGAAGCTTTCTTT.

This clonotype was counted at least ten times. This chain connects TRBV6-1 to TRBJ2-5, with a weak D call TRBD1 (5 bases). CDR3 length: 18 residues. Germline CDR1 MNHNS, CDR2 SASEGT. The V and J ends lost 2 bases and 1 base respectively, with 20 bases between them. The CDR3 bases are TGTGCCAGCAGTGAAAGGGGTAGGGAACGCTTGGGCCAAGAGACCCAGTACTTC. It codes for CASSERGRERLGQETQYF.

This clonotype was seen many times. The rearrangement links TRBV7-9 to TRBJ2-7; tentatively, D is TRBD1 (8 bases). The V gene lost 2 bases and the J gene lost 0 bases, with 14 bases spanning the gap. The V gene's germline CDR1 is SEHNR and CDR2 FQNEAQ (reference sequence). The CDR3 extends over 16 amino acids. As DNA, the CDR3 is TGTGCCAGCAGCTTAAACAGGGGGGGAACCTCCTACGAGCAGTACTTC. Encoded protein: CASSLNRGGTSYEQYF. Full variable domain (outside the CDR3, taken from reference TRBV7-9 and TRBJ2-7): DTGVSQNPRHKITKRGQNVTFRCDPISEHNRLYWYRQTLGQGPEFLTYFQNEAQLEKSRLLSDRFSAERPKGSFSTLEIQRTEQGDSAMYLCASSLNRGGTSYEQYFGPGTRLTVT.

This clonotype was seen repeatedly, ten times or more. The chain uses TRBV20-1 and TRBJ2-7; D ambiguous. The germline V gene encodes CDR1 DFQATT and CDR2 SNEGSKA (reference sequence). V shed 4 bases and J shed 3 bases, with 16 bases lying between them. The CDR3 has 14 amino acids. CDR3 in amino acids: CSANYGFWGYEQYF. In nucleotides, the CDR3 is TGCAGTGCTAATTACGGCTTTTGGGGCTACGAGCAGTACTTC.

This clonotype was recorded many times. The CDR3 region has the DNA TGCAGTGCTGCTCGGGAAGATACGCAGTATTTT. Its protein product is CSAAREDTQYF. The chain combines TRBV20-1 with TRBJ2-3; maybe TRBD2 (5 bases). The CDR3 runs 11 residues. V lost 5 bases and J 5 bases, leaving 8 bases between the germline ends. Germline loops: CDR1 DFQATT, CDR2 SNEGSKA (reference sequence).

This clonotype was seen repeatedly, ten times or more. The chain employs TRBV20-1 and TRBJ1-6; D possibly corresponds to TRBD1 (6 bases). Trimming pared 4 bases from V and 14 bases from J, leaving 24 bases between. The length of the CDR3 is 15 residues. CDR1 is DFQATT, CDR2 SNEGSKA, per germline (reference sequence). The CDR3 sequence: CSAIDRTASYKALHF. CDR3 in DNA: TGCAGTGCTATAGACAGGACAGCCTCCTATAAAGCCCTCCACTTT.